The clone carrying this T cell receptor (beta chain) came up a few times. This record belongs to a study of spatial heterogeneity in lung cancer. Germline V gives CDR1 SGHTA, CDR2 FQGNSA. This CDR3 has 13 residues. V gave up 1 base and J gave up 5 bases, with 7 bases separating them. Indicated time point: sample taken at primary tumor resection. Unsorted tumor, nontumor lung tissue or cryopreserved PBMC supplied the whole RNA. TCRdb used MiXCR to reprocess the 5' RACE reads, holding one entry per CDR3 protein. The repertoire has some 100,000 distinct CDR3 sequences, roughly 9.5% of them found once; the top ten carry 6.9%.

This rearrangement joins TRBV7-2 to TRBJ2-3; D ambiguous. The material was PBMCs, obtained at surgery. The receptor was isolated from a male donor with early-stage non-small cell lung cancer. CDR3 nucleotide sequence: TGTGCCAGCAGCTTAGAGTGGTTAGATACGCAGTATTTT. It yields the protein CASSLEWLDTQYF. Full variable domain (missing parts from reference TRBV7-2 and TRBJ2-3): GAGVSQSPSNKVTEKGKDVELRCDPISGHTALYWYRQSLGQGLEFLIYFQGNSAPDKSGLPSDRFSAERTGGSVSTLTIQRTQQEDSAVYLCASSLEWLDTQYFGPGTRLTVL.